The clone carrying this T cell receptor beta chain was recorded only once. The CDR3 consists of 14 residues. Germline V gene data show CDR1 as MDHEN and CDR2 as SYDVKM. Trimming at V came to 4 bases and at J to 3 bases, leaving 2 bases not matched to a gene. Naive CD8 cells lacked CD45RO, underwent positive selection for CCR7 and left out terminally differentiated effector memory CD45RA+ cells. This entry is derived from a study of shared clonotypes between healthy human individuals. Study-wide context: Each donor's CD4 naive and CD4 memory cells filled three plates apiece, CD8 naive two, and CD8 memory one.

Genomic DNA belonging to each subset was distributed in equal measure over several immunoSEQ plates. Measured with immunoSEQ multiplex PCR; TCRdb has only the in-frame clones, and not every one. The sample lists 800,000 or so clones; 96% were seen once. The chain uses TRBV28 and TRBJ2-1; TRBD2 matches 8 bases. The source of this sequence is a man aged 30 to 45 in good health. Sequencing was performed on naive CD8+ T cells sorted from blood. The DNA of the CDR3 is TGTGCCAGCAGTTATCGGGAGGGCTACAATGAGCAGTTCTTC. Protein sequence: CASSYREGYNEQFF.